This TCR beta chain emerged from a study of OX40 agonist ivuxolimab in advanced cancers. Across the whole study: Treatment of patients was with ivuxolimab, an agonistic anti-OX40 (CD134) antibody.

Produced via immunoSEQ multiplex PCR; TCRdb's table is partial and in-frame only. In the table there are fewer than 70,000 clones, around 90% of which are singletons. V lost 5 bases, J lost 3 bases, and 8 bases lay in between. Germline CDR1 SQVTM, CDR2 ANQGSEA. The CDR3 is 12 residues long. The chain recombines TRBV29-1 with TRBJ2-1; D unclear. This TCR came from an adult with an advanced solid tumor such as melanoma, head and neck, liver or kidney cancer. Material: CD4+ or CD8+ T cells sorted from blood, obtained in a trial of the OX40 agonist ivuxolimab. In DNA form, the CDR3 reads TGCAGCGTTAGGCGGAACTACAATGAGCAGTTCTTC. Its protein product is CSVRRNYNEQFF.